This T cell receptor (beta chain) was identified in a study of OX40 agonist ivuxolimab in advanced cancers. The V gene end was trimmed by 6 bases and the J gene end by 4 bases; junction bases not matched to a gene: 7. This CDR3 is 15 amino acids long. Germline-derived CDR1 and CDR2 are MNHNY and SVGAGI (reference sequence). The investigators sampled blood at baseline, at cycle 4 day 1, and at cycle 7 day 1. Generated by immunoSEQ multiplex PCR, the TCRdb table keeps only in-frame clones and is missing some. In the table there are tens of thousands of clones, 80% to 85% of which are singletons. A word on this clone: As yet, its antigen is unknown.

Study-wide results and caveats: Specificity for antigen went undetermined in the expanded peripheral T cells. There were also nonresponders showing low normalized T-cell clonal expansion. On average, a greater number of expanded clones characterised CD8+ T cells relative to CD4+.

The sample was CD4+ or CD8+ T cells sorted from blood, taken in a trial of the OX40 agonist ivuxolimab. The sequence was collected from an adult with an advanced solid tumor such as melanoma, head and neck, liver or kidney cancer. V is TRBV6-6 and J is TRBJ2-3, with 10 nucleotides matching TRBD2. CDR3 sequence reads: CASRPPSGGADTQYF. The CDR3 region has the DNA TGTGCCAGCAGGCCCCCTAGCGGGGGAGCAGATACGCAGTATTTT.